This paragraph reports one TCR beta chain. Which antigen it targets is not known. No qualities accompany the bases; no much larger clone lies one base away. Library construction relied on the immunoSEQ multiplex PCR assay. As for how the authors treated the data: A statistical classification framework was built for diagnosing cytomegalovirus status from the catalog of TCR beta chain sequences. TCRdb took over this immuneACCESS table, retaining in-frame rearrangements with V and J assigned. Such tables are incomplete; in checked studies, under half of the missing clones stem from an unresolved V gene, and the remainder is unexplained. That table furnishes V, J and clone size, whereas the DNA furnished D and trimming. The sample records 130,000 to 150,000 clones, around 90% of which are singletons. About 6.7% of the sample goes to the ten largest clones. In the germline V gene (reference sequence), CDR1 corresponds to SGHNT and CDR2 to YYREEE. V lost 4 bases and J lost 5 bases, and the count of bases not matched to a germline gene is 7. The CDR3 spans 14 residues, from the cysteine through the phenylalanine. Only CDR3 DNA remains: 42 bases, in frame from the first base.

The data are from a study of cytomegalovirus exposure and HLA in healthy donors (dated by TCRdb to 2016 to 2017). Describing the broader study: A later analysis indicated that the 120 or so validation repertoires were generated on the platform also employed for the approximately 700 repertoires of the first cohort. The study aimed to test whether signatures of past pathogen exposure could be identified by cataloging public T cell receptors. The study combined high-throughput TCR immunosequencing, statistical association of individual TCRs with disease status, and machine learning to predict cytomegalovirus infection status. A separate validation cohort of about 110 different subjects was used in addition to the approximately 700-subject first cohort.

The donors belonged to the validation cohort of around 130 subjects, which was separate from the approximately 700-subject first cohort. Study-wide conclusions, independent of this receptor: The classifier was reported to diagnose cytomegalovirus status with high specificity and sensitivity in both the original cohort and the validation cohort. According to the authors, the approach could potentially be generalized to other disease states and immunological phenotypes. The validation cohort had no HLA typing available for a later analysis, so co-occurrence within that cohort was assessed over all 130 or so repertoires. Three of the identified cytomegalovirus-associated TCR beta chains were confirmed in vitro to be specific for cytomegalovirus antigens. While some public TCRs were present in many individuals, most TCR sequences turned up only very rarely across donors. The study listed approximately 150 TCR beta chains as associated with cytomegalovirus. Subsequent analysis determined that TCRs grouped into clusters in the first cohort also showed a tendency toward co-occurrence across the 130 or so validation repertoires, and 85% to 95% of cluster scores exceeded 0.

The receptor's source is a woman aged 25 to 45 in good health and CMV-seropositive. The material sequenced was PBMCs. The chain employs TRBV5-4 and TRBJ2-7; 9 bases in the middle match TRBD2. The bases are TGTGCCAGCAGCCCCGGGGTAGCGGGAGACGAGCAGTACTTC. Its amino acids are CASSPGVAGDEQYF.